This T cell receptor beta chain was documented in a study of cytomegalovirus exposure and HLA in healthy donors. The wider study: There were some 380 genotyped donors. Of these, 81% fell in the genetic ancestry cluster associated with self-reported Caucasian donors. General study results and limits: The authors later found most CMV-associated TCR beta chains appeared HLA-restricted. Later analysis associated a missense DCLRE1C variant with TCR beta V- and J-gene trimming.

Worth noting for this clone: The antigen remains unidentified.

The PCR used 60 Vbeta and 13 Jbeta primers. Clones were sequenced by immunoSEQ multiplex PCR, and TCRdb holds only the in-frame ones, with some missing. The data hold about 170,000 clones, with 60% to 80% observed a single time. The CDR3 covers 15 residues. CDR1 SGHDT and CDR2 YYEEEE come from the germline V gene. V was cut by 4 bases and J by 3 bases, with 14 bases left in between. V is TRBV5-6 and J is TRBJ1-5; weak D call: TRBD1 (5 bases). This TCR derives from a man aged 40-49 years in good health and CMV-seronegative. The specimen was PBMCs. In DNA form, the CDR3 reads TGTGCCAGCAGCGACGGCCGGGGGTACAATCAGCCCCAGCATTTT. This sequence encodes CASSDGRGYNQPQHF.